The rows below give T cell receptor beta chains drawn from one sample of a study of blood T cell repertoires in COVID-19. Using immunoSEQ multiplex PCR, the repertoire was profiled, and TCRdb retains in-frame clones only, with some absent. The sample shows nearly 200,000 clones, roughly 80% of them seen only once. Specimen: peripheral blood. The receptors were gathered from a man in his sixties with COVID-19, enrolled during active disease. Both conserved end residues are part of each CDR3. D genes are given only for firm matches. Clone size appears in some rows only: once, few, many, or a class for an expanded clone.

clone_size j_call v_call d_call cdr3_aa cdr3_nt
few TRBJ2-7 TRBV28 TRBD1 CASSLSGGGGEQYF TGTGCCAGCAGTTTATCAGGGGGTGGTGGCGAGCAGTACTTC
once TRBJ1-1 TRBV5-1 NA CASSLNLAEGAFF TGCGCCAGCAGCTTAAATTTGGCGGAAGGAGCTTTCTTT
NA TRBJ2-1 TRBV12-3/TRBV12-4 NA CASSSTAFLKFF TGTGCCAGCAGTTCGACAGCCTTCCTAAAGTTCTTC
NA TRBJ1-2 TRBV29-1 NA CSVEARGINYGYTF TGCAGCGTTGAAGCAAGGGGCATTAACTATGGCTACACCTTC
NA TRBJ1-6 TRBV6-6 NA CASSYKTGATNSPLHF TGTGCCAGCAGTTACAAGACAGGCGCAACAAATTCACCCCTCCACTTT
NA TRBJ2-7 TRBV12-3/TRBV12-4 NA CASSSLGESQYF TGTGCCAGCAGCTCTCTCGGGGAGTCACAGTACTTC
NA TRBJ1-4 TRBV18 NA CASSPSGNQLFF TGTGCCAGCTCACCATCGGGGAACCAACTGTTTTTT
NA TRBJ1-4 TRBV25-1 NA CASSELPGRSGEKLFF TGTGCCAGCAGTGAATTGCCCGGCCGTAGCGGTGAAAAACTGTTTTTT
NA TRBJ2-5 TRBV28 TRBD2 CASSSWREGLQTQYF TGTGCCAGCAGTTCGTGGCGGGAGGGCCTACAGACCCAGTACTTC
NA TRBJ2-1 TRBV5-1 NA CASSPGDYNEQFF TGCGCCAGCAGCCCAGGGGACTACAATGAGCAGTTCTTC
NA TRBJ2-7 TRBV9 NA CASSLGLQGSEQYF TGTGCCAGCAGCCTCGGTCTCCAGGGGAGCGAGCAGTACTTC
NA TRBJ1-2 TRBV28 TRBD1 CASTIRTGPYGYTF TGTGCCAGCACCATCAGGACAGGTCCATATGGCTACACCTTC
NA TRBJ1-2 TRBV7-8 TRBD1 CASSHRQGHYGYTF TGTGCCAGCAGCCACAGACAGGGCCACTATGGCTACACCTTC
NA TRBJ1-2 TRBV5-1 NA CASSSVTGNYGYTF TGCGCCAGCAGCTCTGTGACGGGGAACTATGGCTACACCTTC
few TRBJ1-5 TRBV12-5 TRBD1 CASGLQGSGPQHF TGTGCTAGTGGCTTACAGGGGTCAGGGCCCCAGCATTTT
NA TRBJ2-3 TRBV5-1 TRBD2 CASSRPAGETTDTQYF TGCGCCAGCAGCCGCCCGGCGGGGGAAACCACAGATACGCAGTATTTT
NA TRBJ1-4 TRBV4-2 NA CASSYQTTGSAEKLFF TGTGCCAGCAGCTACCAGACCACAGGGTCAGCTGAAAAACTGTTTTTT
NA TRBJ2-7 TRBV25-1 NA CASSAAGSPSYEQYF TGTGCCAGCAGTGCAGCCGGGTCGCCCTCCTACGAGCAGTACTTC
NA TRBJ1-5 TRBV24-1 NA CATSEGSGQPQHF TGTGCCACCAGTGAGGGTTCAGGGCAGCCCCAGCATTTT
NA TRBJ2-1 TRBV11-2 TRBD1 CASNLQGPDEQFF TGTGCCAGCAACCTACAGGGGCCCGATGAGCAGTTCTTC
NA TRBJ2-7 TRBV10-3 TRBD1 CAISGDRGYEQYF TGTGCCATCAGTGGAGACAGGGGCTACGAGCAGTACTTC
NA TRBJ1-2 TRBV19 NA CASSTLVQQAHGYTF TGTGCCAGTAGTACCCTGGTCCAACAGGCTCATGGCTACACCTTC
NA TRBJ1-5 TRBV7-2 NA CASSLGGKGLNQPQHF TGTGCCAGCAGCTTGGGAGGCAAGGGCCTCAATCAGCCCCAGCATTTT
few TRBJ1-5 TRBV7-8 NA CASSLTAPGGNQPQHF TGTGCCAGCAGCTTAACGGCCCCAGGGGGCAATCAGCCCCAGCATTTT
NA TRBJ1-1 TRBV5-1 TRBD1 CASSLGMRDRGEAFF TGCGCCAGCAGCTTGGGCATGAGGGACAGGGGTGAAGCTTTCTTT
NA TRBJ1-3 TRBV7-2 NA CASSLAFGGASGNTIYF TGTGCCAGCAGCTTAGCCTTTGGGGGCGCCTCTGGAAACACCATATATTTT